One sample yielded the 9 T cell receptor beta chains listed below, sequenced in a study of T cell changes during pregnancy in multiple sclerosis (dated by TCRdb to the late 2010s). The protocol used for the library was the immunoSEQ multiplex PCR assay. As stored in TCRdb, this immuneACCESS dataset retains in-frame rearrangements with V and J assigned. A fraction of the clones does not appear; measured against another copy, unresolved V genes explain less than half of the discrepancy, and the remainder lacks a known reason. The sample data list roughly 100,000 clones, and about 89% of these were observed just once. The ten largest clones represent approximately 3.5% of the sample. The sample in question was peripheral blood, obtained after pregnancy. The receptor set was obtained from a female donor with multiple sclerosis, enrolled in a pregnancy study.

The chain is built from TRBV5-1 and TRBJ1-6; a weak D match, TRBD1 (5 bases). The CDR3 runs 15 residues. The germline gives CDR1 SGHRS, CDR2 YFSETQ. With 4 bases removed from V and 1 base from J, the gap between germline ends came to 9 bases. The CDR3 spells CASSPDRSYNSPLHF. DNA of the CDR3: TGCGCCAGCAGCCCCGACAGATCCTATAATTCACCCCTCCACTTT.

The chain couples TRBV10-3 to TRBJ2-1; the match to TRBD2 covers 11 bases. CDR1 and CDR2 (germline): ENHRY, SYGVKD. CDR3 length equals 17 residues. After removal of 5 bases from V and 8 bases from J, the junction contained 14 bases not matched to a gene. The CDR3 bases are TGTGCCATCAGTTCCCCCGGGGATAGCGGGGGGGCTTATGAGCAGTTCTTC. Translating gives CAISSPGDSGGAYEQFF.

Notes on this clone: Other DNA sequences in the sample encode the same CDR3. The chain is built from TRBV11-2 and TRBJ2-7, with D hard to call. V was cut by 2 bases and J by 1 base, with 6 bases left in between. This CDR3 has 13 amino acids. Germline CDR1 reads SGHAT; CDR2 reads FQNNGV. The CDR3 spells CASSLSQSYEQYF. CDR3 bases: TGTGCCAGCAGCTTAAGTCAGTCCTACGAGCAGTACTTC. Supplemented by reference TRBV11-2 and TRBJ2-7, the full variable domain reads EAGVAQSPRYKIIEKRQSVAFWCNPISGHATLYWYQQILGQGPKLLIQFQNNGVVDDSQLPKDRFSAERLKGVDSTLKIQPAKLEDSAVYLCASSLSQSYEQYFGPGTRLTVT.

The CDR3 region is CASSLGAGGGEQYF. The CDR3 DNA sequence: TGTGCCAGCAGCTTAGGAGCGGGGGGGGGCGAGCAGTACTTC. The chain uses TRBV7-8 and TRBJ2-7; 10 bases map to TRBD2. The CDR3 runs 14 residues. Germline values: CDR1 SGHVS, CDR2 FQNEAQ. J was trimmed by 6 bases and V by 1 base; bases with no gene match: 3. Filled out from reference TRBV7-8 and TRBJ2-7, the complete variable domain reads GAGVSQSPRYKVAKRGQDVALRCDPISGHVSLFWYQQALGQGPEFLTYFQNEAQLDKSGLPSDRFFAERPEGSVSTLKIQRTQQEDSAVYLCASSLGAGGGEQYFGPGTRLTVT.

The V gene is TRBV6-1, the J gene TRBJ1-5, with 10 nucleotides matching TRBD1. The CDR3 has 15 residues. Germline V gives CDR1 MNHNS, CDR2 SASEGT. V shed 4 bases, J shed 2 bases, and the junction held 2 bases outside the gene matches. The CDR3 reads CASSGQGAGNQPQHF. The CDR3, as DNA: TGTGCCAGCAGTGGACAGGGGGCTGGCAATCAGCCCCAGCATTTT.

The chain recombines TRBV6-1 with TRBJ1-5; D unclear. The V gene's germline CDR1 is MNHNS and CDR2 SASEGT. V was shortened by 3 bases and J by 9 bases, with 9 bases between the two germline ends. CDR3 size: 12 residues. Here the CDR3 reads CASSEGGPPQHF. The CDR3 nucleotides are TGTGCCAGCAGTGAGGGCGGGCCGCCCCAGCATTTT.

The CDR3 coding sequence is TGTGCCAGCAGCTTTCCCCGGGACAGGCCGAATGACGAGCAGTACTTC. Its protein product is CASSFPRDRPNDEQYF. V is TRBV7-9 and J is TRBJ2-7; 8 bases line up with TRBD1. This CDR3 is built from 16 residues. The junction had 12 bases not matched to a gene; V was cut back by 3 bases and J by 5 bases. Germline loops: CDR1 SEHNR, CDR2 FQNEAQ (reference sequence).

This clone has only one observation. The chain employs TRBV29-1 and TRBJ2-3; 9 nucleotides match TRBD2. CDR1 is SQVTM and CDR2 is ANQGSEA in the germline V gene. CDR3 size: 17 residues. V was clipped by 4 bases and J by 2 bases; unmatched bases: 13. The chain's CDR3 is CSVAGGVAGASTDTQYF. CDR3 nucleotide sequence: TGCAGCGTTGCCGGAGGGGTAGCGGGGGCCTCCACAGATACGCAGTATTTT.

The chain uses TRBV5-6 and TRBJ2-4, with 8 positions matching TRBD2. The germline V gene encodes CDR1 SGHDT and CDR2 YYEEEE. This CDR3 has 16 amino acids. After removal of 0 bases from V and 8 bases from J, the junction contained 10 bases not matched to a gene. CDR3 region: CASSLGEAGGWDIQYF. The CDR3 coding sequence is TGTGCCAGCAGCTTGGGGGAGGCGGGGGGATGGGACATTCAGTACTTC.